These 15 T cell receptor beta chains came from one sample sequenced in a study of radiation and T cells in renal cell carcinoma. As to time point: blood 2 weeks post-SBRT. As to treatment: 15 Gy SBRT to primary tumor, nephrectomy 4 weeks later. Data came from immunoSEQ multiplex PCR; TCRdb stores just in-frame clones and leaves some out. The data contain some 150,000 clones, roughly 87% of them singletons. The sequencing here drew on blood, taken from a patient whose treatment included radiotherapy and nephrectomy. Receptors originate from a woman in her forties or fifties with renal cell carcinoma.

This chain links TRBV7-9 with TRBJ1-2; 8 bases map to TRBD1. V lost 10 bases to trimming and J lost 4 bases; unmatched junction nucleotides: 5. The CDR3 runs 12 residues. Germline V CDR1 and CDR2: SEHNR, FQNEAQ (reference sequence). CDR3 residues: CATSGTGYGYTF. The CDR3 DNA follows: TGTGCCACCTCCGGGACAGGCTATGGCTACACCTTC.

The rearrangement links TRBV9 to TRBJ2-7, with a weak D call TRBD1 (6 bases). Germline-derived CDR1 and CDR2 are SGDLS and YYNGEE. V shed 2 bases and J shed 6 bases, with 18 bases lying between them. The CDR3 extends over 15 amino acids. The CDR3 coding sequence is TGTGCCAGCAGCGTCTCAGGCAGTAGGGGGTCCGAGCAGTACTTC. Its protein is CASSVSGSRGSEQYF. The variable domain in full, with the rest retrieved from reference TRBV9 and TRBJ2-7, is DSGVTQTPKHLITATGQRVTLRCSPRSGDLSVYWYQQSLDQGLQFLIQYYNGEERAKGNILERFSAQQFPDLHSELNLSSLELGDSALYFCASSVSGSRGSEQYFGPGTRLTVT.

The rearrangement joins TRBV7-3 to TRBJ1-1, with 11 bases aligning to TRBD1. The CDR3 has 16 residues. The germline V gene encodes CDR1 SGHTA and CDR2 FQGTGA. With V trimmed by 3 bases and J by 5 bases, 8 bases remained unmatched. The CDR3 DNA reads TGTGCCAGCAGCTTGTCCCGGACAGGGGGCTTGACTGAAGCTTTCTTT. As protein: CASSLSRTGGLTEAFF.

The V gene is TRBV18, the J gene TRBJ2-1; D uncertain. V dropped 3 bases and J dropped 8 bases, with 8 bases sitting between them. Germline V gives CDR1 KGHSH, CDR2 LQKENI. CDR3 length equals 12 residues. This CDR3 is CASSPRGHEQFF. CDR3 nucleotides: TGTGCCAGCTCACCGAGAGGTCATGAGCAGTTCTTC.

The gene calls are TRBV5-1 and TRBJ1-1; 8 bases match TRBD1. The V gene's germline CDR1 is SGHRS and CDR2 YFSETQ. This CDR3 has 16 residues. With 4 bases clipped from V and 0 bases from J, the junction kept 8 bases outside the gene matches. The CDR3 nucleotides read TGCGCCAGCAGCCACGGACAGGGTAACATGAACACTGAAGCTTTCTTT. Amino acids: CASSHGQGNMNTEAFF.

This chain links TRBV5-1 with TRBJ2-3; 10 nucleotides line up with TRBD1. This CDR3 is 16 amino acids long. Per germline, CDR1 SGHRS and CDR2 YFSETQ. The ends lost 0 bases at V and 3 bases at J; junction bases unmatched: 4. DNA of the CDR3: TGCGCCAGCAGCTTGGAGGGACAGGGGAGTACAGATACGCAGTATTTT. It yields the protein CASSLEGQGSTDTQYF.

V usage is TRBV6-1 and J usage is TRBJ1-2; the D gene is possibly TRBD1 (5 bases). The germline CDR1 and CDR2 sequences are MNHNS and SASEGT. Trimming took off 0 bases at V and 4 bases at J, with 15 bases between the two ends. CDR3 length: 16 amino acids. CDR3 protein: CASSEALWTSPYGYTF. The CDR3 nucleotides read TGTGCCAGCAGTGAAGCGTTATGGACATCGCCCTATGGCTACACCTTC.

This clone has a single count. This chain links TRBV4-1 with TRBJ2-7; the D gene is possibly TRBD2 (5 bases). Germline V gene lookup returns CDR1 MGHRA and CDR2 YSYEKL. The CDR3 has 14 residues. The V gene lost 0 bases and the J gene lost 7 bases, with 13 bases spanning the gap. The DNA for the CDR3 is TGCGCCAGCAGCCAAGAGATCCAGTCGGGGGAGCAGTACTTC. Amino acids: CASSQEIQSGEQYF.

The chain uses TRBV4-1 and TRBJ2-7, with D perhaps TRBD1 or TRBD2 (6 bases each). The CDR3 spans 16 residues. Germline values: CDR1 MGHRA, CDR2 YSYEKL. V shed 4 bases and J shed 6 bases, with 22 bases lying between them. DNA for the CDR3: TGCGCCAGCAGCCCCCGCGGGGACACCCCTGCGCGCGAGCAGTACTTC. Amino acids: CASSPRGDTPAREQYF.

The chain combines TRBV10-1 with TRBJ2-3, with 9 bases that match TRBD1. V trimming: 4 bases; J trimming: 0 bases; junction bases outside the gene matches: 5. CDR1 and CDR2 (germline): WNHNN, SYGVQD (reference sequence). This CDR3 is 16 amino acids long. CDR3 protein: CASSGTGATSTDTQYF. CDR3 coding DNA: TGCGCCAGCAGTGGGACAGGGGCGACTAGCACAGATACGCAGTATTTT.

The CDR3 loop reads CASSKPGGQNYGYTF. The CDR3 coding sequence is TGTGCCAGCAGCAAACCCGGAGGACAGAACTATGGCTACACCTTC. The chain employs TRBV21-1 and TRBJ1-2; the table names TRBD1, a call not compared with the DNA. TRBV21-1 is shown as a pseudogene. The CDR3 is made up of 15 amino acids.

This clone was detected once. The CDR3 coding sequence is TGTGCCAGCAGACGAAGGAACCAAGAGACCCAGTACTTC. The encoded protein is CASRRRNQETQYF. V is TRBV7-6 and J is TRBJ2-5; D remains ambiguous. Germline values: CDR1 SGHVS, CDR2 FNYEAQ. V gave up 6 bases and J gave up 0 bases, with 8 bases separating them. This CDR3 comprises 13 residues. The full variable domain, with the rest looked up from reference TRBV7-6 and TRBJ2-5, is GAGVSQSPRYKVTKRGQDVALRCDPISGHVSLYWYRQALGQGPEFLTYFNYEAQQDKSGLPNDRFSAERPEGSISTLTIQRTEQRDSAMYRCASRRRNQETQYFGPGTRLLVL.

The genes are TRBV5-1 and TRBJ2-5; D is possibly TRBD1 (5 bases). This CDR3 comprises 15 residues. Deletions cut 0 bases from V and 2 bases from J, with 11 bases between. Germline CDR1 and CDR2: SGHRS and YFSETQ. CDR3 sequence (DNA): TGCGCCAGCAGCTTGGAGGGCAGGGTTCAAGAGACCCAGTACTTC. Its translation is CASSLEGRVQETQYF. Full variable domain (outside the CDR3, taken from reference TRBV5-1 and TRBJ2-5): KAGVTQTPRYLIKTRGQQVTLSCSPISGHRSVSWYQQTPGQGLQFLFEYFSETQRNKGNFPGRFSGRQFSNSRSEMNVSTLELGDSALYLCASSLEGRVQETQYFGPGTRLLVL.

The gene calls are TRBV7-9 and TRBJ1-3, with D hard to call. The CDR3 is 12 residues long. The germline V gene encodes CDR1 SEHNR and CDR2 FQNEAQ (reference sequence). The V gene lost 5 bases and the J gene lost 6 bases, with 8 bases spanning the gap. Written as DNA, the CDR3 is TGTGCCAGCAGCCTTACTGTAAACACCATATATTTT. Its protein product is CASSLTVNTIYF.

This clone was detected only once. The chain carries TRBV7-2 and TRBJ2-1; TRBD2 agrees at 8 bases. The CDR3 is 14 amino acids. The V segment lost 1 base and the J segment 9 bases; nucleotides outside the gene matches: 5. CDR1 is SGHTA, CDR2 FQGNSA, per germline. CDR3 protein: CASSLVGGAVEQFF. DNA of the CDR3: TGTGCCAGCAGCTTAGTCGGGGGGGCTGTTGAGCAGTTCTTC.